This TCR beta chain was captured by sequencing in a study of T cells in localized non-small cell lung cancer. The study's findings and limits: Of the tissues analyzed, uninvolved adjacent lung showed maximal T cell clonality, greater than tumor.

Profiled with immunoSEQ multiplex PCR; TCRdb holds only in-frame clones, not every one. This sample has just over 70,000 clones; approximately 87% occur once, and the top ten carry 20% to 25%. Trimming took 3 bases from V and 9 from J, leaving 18 bases between them. Germline values: CDR1 SGHTA, CDR2 FQGNSA. The CDR3 runs 15 residues. The table lists this clone with a count of one. Its target is unknown. The chain joins TRBV7-2 to TRBJ2-1, with D perhaps matching TRBD1 (6 bases). This TCR came from a male donor aged 60 or over with stage III squamous cell lung carcinoma. Sample: peripheral blood, taken before any cancer treatment. The DNA of the CDR3 is TGTGCCAGCAGCTTGGATCAGGCGAGAGGGGGTGAGCAGTTCTTC. Protein: CASSLDQARGGEQFF.